A selection of T cell receptor beta chains follows, all from one sample in a study of blood T cell repertoires in COVID-19. Sequenced by immunoSEQ multiplex PCR; TCRdb stores in-frame clones only, minus some. The table includes roughly 200,000 clones, approximately 85% detected once. Sequencing was done on a sample of peripheral blood. These receptors were taken from a man in his sixties with acute or convalescent COVID-19. Each CDR3 is given with its conserved first and last residue. The order of the fields is D gene, clone size, J gene, V gene, CDR3 DNA, CDR3 protein. A D gene is named only where the DNA matches it firmly. Clone size is given for some rows only: seen once, a few or many times, or a class if the clone is expanded.

NA,NA,TRBJ2-3,TRBV10-2,TGCGCCAGCTCCCCCGGAGGGAGGCGCACAGATACGCAGTATTTT,CASSPGGRRTDTQYF
NA,once,TRBJ2-1,TRBV30,TGTGCCTGGAGTGTAGGCGGGGAGCAGTTCTTC,CAWSVGGEQFF
TRBD1,NA,TRBJ2-2,TRBV19,TGTGCCAGTAGTATCCGACAGGGGCGGGCGGACACCGGGGAGCTGTTTTTT,CASSIRQGRADTGELFF
NA,NA,TRBJ1-3,TRBV6-1,TGTGCCAGCAGTGCACAGCTGCCCGCTTCTGGAAACACCATATATTTT,CASSAQLPASGNTIYF
TRBD2,NA,TRBJ2-1,TRBV6-1,TGTGCCAGCAGTGATCAACTAGCGGGAAACAATGAGCAGTTCTTC,CASSDQLAGNNEQFF
NA,NA,TRBJ2-5,TRBV7-9,TGTGCCAGCAGCACAGGGTCCAACTTACAAGAGACCCAGTACTTC,CASSTGSNLQETQYF
NA,NA,TRBJ2-1,TRBV27,TGTGCCAGCCGCAGGGAATCCCTGCAGTTCTTC,CASRRESLQFF
TRBD1,NA,TRBJ2-7,TRBV28,TGTGCCAGCAGCTCGCCGGGACAGGGGCCCAAGGAGCAGTACTTC,CASSSPGQGPKEQYF
TRBD1,NA,TRBJ2-2,TRBV7-9,TGTGCCAGCAGTTTTGCCCCCAGGGACAGGGGCACCGGGGAGCTGTTTTTT,CASSFAPRDRGTGELFF
TRBD2,NA,TRBJ2-1,TRBV29-1,TGCAGCGTTGGAGGTCGGGGAGGGCCCTCCAATGAGCAGTTCTTC,CSVGGRGGPSNEQFF
NA,NA,TRBJ2-1,TRBV7-7,TGTGCTAGCAGCATGACAGGTGGTGAGCAGTTCTTC,CASSMTGGEQFF
NA,once,TRBJ1-2,TRBV5-4,TGTGCCAGCAGCTTTGGGGGGAACTATGGCTACACCTTC,CASSFGGNYGYTF
TRBD2,once,TRBJ2-2,TRBV7-2,TGTGCCAGCAGCTTTCGACTAGCGGGACCCACCGGGGAGCTGTTTTTT,CASSFRLAGPTGELFF
TRBD1,NA,TRBJ2-1,TRBV7-9,TGTGCCAGCAGCTCCTGGACAGGGGGCTCCTACAATGAGCAGTTCTTC,CASSSWTGGSYNEQFF
NA,NA,TRBJ1-4,TRBV15,TGTGCCACCAGCAGAGGGGCGACTGAAAAACTGTTTTTT,CATSRGATEKLFF
TRBD1,few,TRBJ1-2,TRBV5-1,TGCGCCAGCAGCCCCCCCGGGACAGGCTATGGCTACACCTTC,CASSPPGTGYGYTF
NA,NA,TRBJ1-1,TRBV19,TGTGCCAGTAGTACTCAGTCTCGGGGCACTGAAGCTTTCTTT,CASSTQSRGTEAFF
TRBD1,NA,TRBJ1-6,TRBV4-2,TGTGCCAGCAGCCAAGCCGACAGAACCCCAGGGGGATCACCCCTCCACTTT,CASSQADRTPGGSPLHF
NA,NA,TRBJ1-5,TRBV19,TGTGCCAGTAGTATCGCTCCTACAGATAGCAATCAGCCCCAGCATTTT,CASSIAPTDSNQPQHF
NA,NA,TRBJ1-4,TRBV29-1,TGCAGCGTTGAAGAGGGAGCGAGGTTTCGGCCCCCTCGGGGTGAAAAACTGTTTTTT,CSVEEGARFRPPRGEKLFF
NA,few,TRBJ1-4,TRBV4-1,TGCGCCAGCAGCCAATGGAGGGGTGAAAAACTGTTTTTT,CASSQWRGEKLFF
TRBD1,NA,TRBJ2-1,TRBV9,TGTGCCAGCAGCGTATCTCCCCGACAGGGGGGGAACAAACAGTTCTTC,CASSVSPRQGGNKQFF
NA,NA,TRBJ2-1,TRBV7-2,TGTGCCAGCAGCCCCCTCCGGGAAAACAATGAGCAGTTCTTC,CASSPLRENNEQFF
TRBD2,NA,TRBJ2-2,TRBV19,TGTGCCAGTAGTATTAGGCCCCCGGGACTAGCGGGAGGAACCGGGGAGCTGTTTTTT,CASSIRPPGLAGGTGELFF
TRBD1,NA,TRBJ2-7,TRBV7-2,TGTGCCAGCAGTCCCACCGCGGGACAGGGGTACGAGCAGTACTTC,CASSPTAGQGYEQYF
TRBD1,NA,TRBJ2-7,TRBV5-4,TGTGCCAGCAGCCACCGGGACAGATCCTACGAGCAGTACTTC,CASSHRDRSYEQYF
NA,NA,TRBJ2-2,TRBV4-3,TGCGCCAGCAGCCAGACTCTGGCGGGTGCTCCCACCGGGGAGCTGTTTTTT,CASSQTLAGAPTGELFF
NA,NA,TRBJ1-4,TRBV30,TGTGCCTGGAGTGTACGAGGGACTAATGAAAAACTGTTTTTT,CAWSVRGTNEKLFF
TRBD1,NA,TRBJ1-2,TRBV28,TGTGCCAGCGCTAGTCCCGGGACAGCAGGCTATGGCTACACCTTC,CASASPGTAGYGYTF
TRBD1,NA,TRBJ2-5,TRBV24-1,TGTGCCACCAGTGTGACAGGGGGCGACGGGACCCAGTACTTC,CATSVTGGDGTQYF
TRBD2,NA,TRBJ2-5,TRBV5-1,TGCGCCAGCTTGGGGCGGGAGTTTCCAGAGACCCAGTACTTC,CASLGREFPETQYF
NA,NA,TRBJ1-6,TRBV10-3,TGTGCCATCAGTGAGTCGAGACAGTCGAATAATTCACCCCTCCACTTT,CAISESRQSNNSPLHF
NA,NA,TRBJ2-5,TRBV11-3,TGTGCCAGCAGCCTCGGGTCCGGGGAAGAGACCCAGTACTTC,CASSLGSGEETQYF
TRBD1,NA,TRBJ1-4,TRBV7-9,TGTGCCAGCAGCCTAGGGGGCGGCACTAATGAAAAACTGTTTTTT,CASSLGGGTNEKLFF
NA,few,TRBJ2-2,TRBV7-9,TGTGCCAGCAGCCCCCGAGGGGGGGCGAGCACCGGGGAGCTGTTTTTT,CASSPRGGASTGELFF
NA,NA,TRBJ2-7,TRBV18,TGTGCCAGCTCACCACCGTCGGGGGTTTACGAGCAGTACTTC,CASSPPSGVYEQYF